The 24 T cell receptor beta chains in this list originate from one sample, sequenced in a study of vaccination effects on CD4 cells after COVID-19. The antigens of these receptors remain unknown. Viral peptide pools were used in the ViraFEST assay to expand antigen-specific CD4+ T cells, and sequencing came afterward. When around nine days of culture had elapsed, CD4+ T cells were isolated. This individual contracted SARS-CoV-2 between March and December 2020, as verified by PCR. The method was immunoSEQ multiplex PCR; TCRdb's version includes in-frame clones alone and lacks a portion of them. The data show about 45,000 clones, 65% to 70% seen once. The sample was CD4+ T cells from PBMCs cultured with a peptide pool, taken before COVID-19 vaccination. The receptors originated from a human donor who had a prior SARS-CoV-2 infection.

The V call is TRBV7-9, the J call TRBJ2-3; a possible D gene is TRBD1 (7 bases). V was clipped by 5 bases and J by 5 bases, with 26 bases between them. CDR1 SEHNR and CDR2 FQNEAQ come from the germline V gene (reference sequence). CDR3 length: 18 residues. As DNA, the CDR3 is TGTGCCAGCAGCAAGCTTAGGGGGGCGGCAGGGGGGAAAGATACGCAGTATTTT. It encodes CASSKLRGAAGGKDTQYF.

This rearrangement joins TRBV5-4 to TRBJ1-5; D remains ambiguous. V shed 3 bases and J shed 4 bases, with 8 bases lying between them. Germline CDR1 is SGHNT and CDR2 is YYREEE (reference sequence). This CDR3 region has 13 residues. In DNA, the CDR3 is TGTGCCAGCAGCTCGGCTCTAAATCAGCCCCAGCATTTT. Translated, it gives CASSSALNQPQHF.

This chain joins TRBV24-1 and TRBJ2-7; TRBD1 matches 9 bases. The germline CDR1 and CDR2 sequences are KGHDR and SFDVKD. CDR3 length equals 15 residues. Trimming at V came to 3 bases and at J to 5 bases, leaving 7 bases not matched to a gene. The CDR3 here is CATSDRMDRGNEQYF. The CDR3 bases are TGTGCCACCAGTGATCGAATGGACAGGGGTAACGAGCAGTACTTC.

The chain recombines TRBV7-9 with TRBJ2-1, with 11 bases that match TRBD1. This CDR3 is 15 amino acids long. Germline V gene data show CDR1 as SEHNR and CDR2 as FQNEAQ (reference sequence). J gave up 9 bases and V 5 bases, and 9 bases lay outside the gene matches. The CDR3 reads CASSRRDRGSPEQFF. The DNA of the CDR3 is TGTGCCAGCAGCCGCCGGGACAGGGGGTCCCCTGAGCAGTTCTTC.

As for this clone: Relative to the germline gene, one junction end is altered; a read error may explain this. The V and J genes are TRBV19 and TRBJ2-3; 9 bases fit TRBD2. Germline V gene sequence: CDR1 LNHDA, CDR2 SQIVND (reference sequence). The CDR3 loop spans 15 amino acids. CDR3 in amino acids: CASNRLGTSTNTQYF. DNA for the CDR3: TGTGCCAGTAATCGGCTCGGGACTAGCACAAATACGCAGTATTTT.

The rearrangement joins TRBV2 to TRBJ2-5; D may be TRBD2 (7 bases). Trimming pared 6 bases from V and 1 base from J, leaving 18 bases between. The CDR3 contains 16 residues. In germline, CDR1 is SNHLY, CDR2 FYNNEI. CDR3 residues: CASRKGGGGSQETQYF. CDR3 sequence (DNA): TGTGCCAGCAGGAAGGGGGGAGGGGGGTCCCAAGAGACCCAGTACTTC.

The chain uses TRBV19 and TRBJ1-5; D unresolved. Germline V CDR1 and CDR2: LNHDA, SQIVND (reference sequence). Trimming pared 1 base from V and 1 base from J, leaving 11 bases between. The CDR3 has 16 amino acids. CDR3 nucleotide sequence: TGTGCCAGTAGTATAGGGGGAACAGACAGCAATCAGCCCCAGCATTTT. This gives the protein CASSIGGTDSNQPQHF. The full variable domain, with the rest looked up from reference TRBV19 and TRBJ1-5, is DGGITQSPKYLFRKEGQNVTLSCEQNLNHDAMYWYRQDPGQGLRLIYYSQIVNDFQKGDIAEGYSVSREKKESFPLTVTSAQKNPTAFYLCASSIGGTDSNQPQHFGDGTRLSIL.

This clone was seen a few times. The chain carries TRBV7-9 and TRBJ2-2, with D unclear. The V and J ends lost 6 bases and 3 bases respectively, with 17 bases between them. Germline CDR1 and CDR2: SEHNR and FQNEAQ (reference sequence). The CDR3 covers 16 residues. This chain's CDR3 is CASRHRALRDTGELFF. The CDR3 DNA is TGTGCCAGCAGGCACCGGGCTCTCAGAGACACCGGGGAGCTGTTTTTT.

V is TRBV3-1 (or the pseudogene TRBV3-2) and J is TRBJ1-2; perhaps TRBD1 as D (6 bases). The CDR3 is made up of 16 amino acids. Germline CDR1 is LGHDT and CDR2 is YNNKEL (reference sequence). Trimming took off 3 bases at V and 8 bases at J, with 22 bases between the two ends. The CDR3 spells CASSQSRTQGLRGYTF. The CDR3 DNA reads TGTGCCAGCAGCCAGAGCAGAACCCAGGGGCTTAGGGGCTACACCTTC.

V usage is TRBV7-2 and J usage is TRBJ1-1, with D tentatively TRBD1 (5 bases). Trimming removed 4 bases at V and 1 base at J, with 10 bases between. Germline CDR1 and CDR2: SGHTA and FQGNSA. The CDR3 consists of 14 residues. DNA of the CDR3: TGTGCCAGCAGCTCAACGACAGCGAACACTGAAGCTTTCTTT. It is translated as CASSSTTANTEAFF.

The chain joins TRBV3-1 (or the pseudogene TRBV3-2) to TRBJ2-5; the D is unclear. This CDR3 comprises 15 residues. Per the germline V gene, CDR1 is LGHDT and CDR2 is YNNKEL (reference sequence). The V end lost 6 bases, the J end lost 4 bases, and 18 bases lay between the germline ends. The CDR3 coding sequence is TGTGCCAGCAGTCAATTTACTATCACCGGAGAGACCCAGTACTTC. Its protein is CASSQFTITGETQYF.

The chain combines TRBV7-6 with TRBJ1-4; D may be TRBD1 (5 bases). Trimming cost V 3 bases and J 8 bases, with 13 bases left between them. This CDR3 spans 14 amino acids. Germline V CDR1 and CDR2: SGHVS, FNYEAQ. CDR3 sequence: CASSFIAGGEKLFF. In DNA, the CDR3 is TGTGCCAGCAGCTTTATTGCGGGGGGAGAAAAACTGTTTTTT.

V and J are TRBV21-1 and TRBJ2-7; TRBD1, the D gene given by the table, was not confirmed from the DNA. TRBV21-1 counts as a pseudogene. The CDR3 extends over 20 amino acids. The CDR3 spells CASSKAGQGAAARSSYEQYF. The CDR3 DNA sequence: TGTGCCAGCAGCAAAGCAGGGCAGGGGGCCGCAGCTAGGAGCTCCTACGAGCAGTACTTC.

The chain is built from TRBV12-3 or TRBV12-4 and TRBJ2-3; 7 nucleotides agree with TRBD2. The length of the CDR3 is 12 residues. Trimming removed 6 bases from V and 10 bases from J; junction bases left unmatched: 7. As DNA, the CDR3 is TGTGCCAGCAGGACGGGACTATCCCCGCAGTATTTT. Translated: CASRTGLSPQYF.

The J gene is TRBJ2-1, the V gene TRBV7-9, with D unclear. Germline V gene lookup returns CDR1 SEHNR and CDR2 FQNEAQ (reference sequence). Trimming cost V 6 bases and J 1 base, with 10 bases left between them. CDR3 length equals 14 residues. The CDR3 protein is CASRAVGSYNEQFF. Here the CDR3 DNA reads TGTGCCAGCAGGGCGGTAGGGTCCTACAATGAGCAGTTCTTC.

This rearrangement joins TRBV30 to TRBJ2-4; 8 bases agree with TRBD1. There are 12 residues in the CDR3. Germline V CDR1 and CDR2: GTSNPN, SVGIG (reference sequence). V dropped 8 bases and J dropped 1; count of bases not matched to a gene: 1. CDR3 nucleotides: TGTGCCCGACAGGGGGCCAAAAACATTCAGTACTTC. It yields the protein CARQGAKNIQYF. The entire variable domain, with the rest obtained from reference TRBV30 and TRBJ2-4, is as follows: SQTIHQWPATLVQPVGSPLSLECTVEGTSNPNLYWYRQAAGRGLQLLFYSVGIGQISSEVPQNLSASRPQDRQFILSSKKLLLSDSGFYLCARQGAKNIQYFGAGTRLSVL.

The rearrangement joins TRBV11-1 to TRBJ2-2, with D perhaps TRBD2 (5 bases). Germline V gene lookup returns CDR1 SGHAT and CDR2 FQDESV (reference sequence). V lost 6 bases and J 7 bases, leaving 12 bases between the germline ends. The CDR3 totals 13 residues. The CDR3 bases are TGTGCCAGCAGGTCTGAGGGCGTCGGGGAGCTGTTTTTT. It specifies CASRSEGVGELFF.

The rearrangement uses TRBV7-2 and TRBJ2-7, with D possibly being TRBD1 (6 bases). Germline V gives CDR1 SGHTA, CDR2 FQGNSA. The CDR3 loop spans 17 amino acids. Trimming cost V 0 bases and J 2 bases, with 17 bases left between them. The DNA of the CDR3 is TGTGCCAGCAGCTTAGCGCATGTGTTACAGGGAACCTACGAGCAGTACTTC. Translated, it gives CASSLAHVLQGTYEQYF. The whole variable domain, filled in from reference TRBV7-2 and TRBJ2-7, reads GAGVSQSPSNKVTEKGKDVELRCDPISGHTALYWYRQSLGQGLEFLIYFQGNSAPDKSGLPSDRFSAERTGGSVSTLTIQRTQQEDSAVYLCASSLAHVLQGTYEQYFGPGTRLTVT.

The chain employs TRBV4-1 and TRBJ1-2; D call uncertain. The CDR3 has 16 amino acids. The germline CDR1 and CDR2 sequences are MGHRA and YSYEKL. V lost 0 bases and J 2 bases, leaving 13 bases between the germline ends. CDR3 DNA sequence: TGCGCCAGCAGCCAAGACCCCGGCGGCAGAAACTATGGCTACACCTTC. Protein: CASSQDPGGRNYGYTF.

This sequence joins TRBV9 and TRBJ2-3, with D perhaps given as TRBD1 or TRBD2 (6 bases each). CDR3 length equals 15 residues. The V gene's germline CDR1 is SGDLS and CDR2 YYNGEE. The V gene lost 0 bases and the J gene lost 0 bases, with 8 bases spanning the gap. CDR3 nucleotides: TGTGCCAGCAGCGTAGTAGGGGGGAGCACAGATACGCAGTATTTT. Its translation is CASSVVGGSTDTQYF.

In this sample, this clone turned up once. In DNA form, the CDR3 reads TGTGCCACCAGTGACCCTGGGGCAGGGGGCCATGAGCAGTTCTTC. Its protein is CATSDPGAGGHEQFF. The V and J genes are TRBV24-1 and TRBJ2-1, with 8 positions matching TRBD1. The CDR3 totals 15 residues. Germline trimming cut 4 bases from V and 8 bases from J; bases unmatched to any gene: 9. The germline V gene has CDR1 KGHDR and CDR2 SFDVKD.

Here the CDR3 reads CASSLGSGYNEQFF. The CDR3 DNA is TGTGCCAGCAGCTTAGGCTCCGGGTACAATGAGCAGTTCTTC. This chain links TRBV7-6 with TRBJ2-1; no firm D call. The germline CDR1 and CDR2 sequences are SGHVS and FNYEAQ. This CDR3 has 14 residues. V was pared by 1 base and J by 4 bases, with 8 bases between.

V is TRBV2 and J is TRBJ2-4; D possibly corresponds to TRBD1 (5 bases). This CDR3 comprises 13 residues. Trimming took 4 bases from V and 2 from J, leaving 6 bases between them. Germline V gene data show CDR1 as SNHLY and CDR2 as FYNNEI. The CDR3 region has the DNA TGTGCCAGCAGTGGACAGTCCAAAAACATTCAGTACTTC. Residues: CASSGQSKNIQYF.

This sequence joins TRBV30 and TRBJ1-5; TRBD1 agrees at 8 bases. V was clipped by 4 bases and J by 6 bases; unmatched bases: 5. The CDR3 contains 13 residues. CDR1 and CDR2 from the germline V gene are GTSNPN and SVGIG (reference sequence). CDR3 in amino acids: CAWNSGGGQPQHF. The DNA of the CDR3 is TGTGCCTGGAATTCAGGGGGCGGTCAGCCCCAGCATTTT. The full variable domain, with the rest looked up from reference TRBV30 and TRBJ1-5, is SQTIHQWPATLVQPVGSPLSLECTVEGTSNPNLYWYRQAAGRGLQLLFYSVGIGQISSEVPQNLSASRPQDRQFILSSKKLLLSDSGFYLCAWNSGGGQPQHFGDGTRLSIL.